Listed below are T cell receptor beta chains from one sample, sequenced in a study of T cells after yellow fever vaccination. TCRdb fed the 5' RACE reads into MiXCR, producing one record per CDR3 protein. The sample lists roughly 320,000 distinct CDR3 sequences; over 8.5% were seen once. The sequenced sample was CD4+ T cells sorted from PBMCs, obtained 45 days after the yellow fever booster vaccination. The receptor source for this set is a man between 18 and 29 years old who received the YFV17D yellow fever vaccine. Both conserved end residues are part of each CDR3. Each record gives: CDR3 length, J gene, clone size, D gene, V gene, CDR3 DNA, CDR3 protein. A D gene is named only where the DNA matches it firmly. The size entry is marked missing in some rows and otherwise reads once, few, many or a size class.

CDR3 length: 15; J gene: TRBJ2-3; clone size: few; D gene: -; V gene: TRBV18; CDR3 DNA: TGTGCCAGCTCACCACAGGGGTTAGGCACAGATACGCAGTATTTT; CDR3 protein: CASSPQGLGTDTQYF
CDR3 length: 14; J gene: TRBJ1-5; clone size: -; D gene: TRBD1; V gene: TRBV20-1; CDR3 DNA: TGCAGTGCTACCGGGCAGGGGGTAGGCCAGCCCCAGCATTTT; CDR3 protein: CSATGQGVGQPQHF
CDR3 length: 18; J gene: TRBJ2-2; clone size: many; D gene: -; V gene: TRBV4-3; CDR3 DNA: TGCGCCAGCAGCCAAGAACCCCCCGGGGGCATAAACACCGGGGAGCTGTTTTTT; CDR3 protein: CASSQEPPGGINTGELFF
CDR3 length: 15; J gene: TRBJ2-5; clone size: -; D gene: -; V gene: TRBV25-1; CDR3 DNA: TGTGCCAGCAGTGGAGCCAGGGGAAGGTGGGAGACCCAGTACTTC; CDR3 protein: CASSGARGRWETQYF
CDR3 length: 11; J gene: TRBJ2-1; clone size: few; D gene: -; V gene: TRBV6-2/TRBV6-3; CDR3 DNA: TGTGCTTCCAGCAGGGTCAATGAGCAGTTCTTC; CDR3 protein: CASSRVNEQFF
CDR3 length: 16; J gene: TRBJ2-3; clone size: -; D gene: -; V gene: TRBV6-5; CDR3 DNA: TGTGCCAGCAGTTACTCGAGTGGGGCCCTCGGGGATACGCAGTATTTT; CDR3 protein: CASSYSSGALGDTQYF
CDR3 length: 15; J gene: TRBJ2-6; clone size: few; D gene: -; V gene: TRBV24-1; CDR3 DNA: TGTGCCACCAGTGGAAAGGGCTCTGGGGCCAACGTCCTGACTTTC; CDR3 protein: CATSGKGSGANVLTF
CDR3 length: 13; J gene: TRBJ1-1; clone size: -; D gene: -; V gene: TRBV7-2; CDR3 DNA: TGTGCCAGCAACGAGGGATTGAACACTGAAGCTTTCTTT; CDR3 protein: CASNEGLNTEAFF
CDR3 length: 16; J gene: TRBJ2-5; clone size: many; D gene: -; V gene: TRBV5-1; CDR3 DNA: TGCGCCAGCAGCTTGAATCGGCGACAAAGAGAAGAGACCCAGTACTTC; CDR3 protein: CASSLNRRQREETQYF
CDR3 length: 17; J gene: TRBJ2-1; clone size: few; D gene: -; V gene: TRBV7-2; CDR3 DNA: TGTGCCAGCAGCAGGAGGACCGCCAGTTACTCCTACAATGAGCAGTTCTTC; CDR3 protein: CASSRRTASYSYNEQFF
CDR3 length: 17; J gene: TRBJ1-5; clone size: -; D gene: TRBD1; V gene: TRBV7-2; CDR3 DNA: TGTGCCAGCAGCTCAAAGGCGGGGACAGGGGGCGAAGAACCCCAGCATTTT; CDR3 protein: CASSSKAGTGGEEPQHF
CDR3 length: 14; J gene: TRBJ2-4; clone size: -; D gene: -; V gene: TRBV20-1; CDR3 DNA: TGCAGTGCTCCTACAGGGACAGCCAAAAACATTCAGTACTTC; CDR3 protein: CSAPTGTAKNIQYF
CDR3 length: 15; J gene: TRBJ2-1; clone size: -; D gene: -; V gene: TRBV5-1; CDR3 DNA: TGCGCCAGCAGCTTGGCCCCCAGGGAAAGCAATGAGCAGTTCTTC; CDR3 protein: CASSLAPRESNEQFF
CDR3 length: 13; J gene: TRBJ2-7; clone size: few; D gene: -; V gene: TRBV7-2; CDR3 DNA: TGTGCCAGCAGCTTAGCCTGGGGCAGCGAGCAGTACTTC; CDR3 protein: CASSLAWGSEQYF
CDR3 length: 14; J gene: TRBJ1-1; clone size: -; D gene: -; V gene: TRBV6-5; CDR3 DNA: TGTGCCAGCAGTTACGGAGGCTCGAGCACTGAAGCTTTCTTT; CDR3 protein: CASSYGGSSTEAFF
CDR3 length: 14; J gene: TRBJ2-4; clone size: few; D gene: -; V gene: TRBV20-1; CDR3 DNA: TGCAGTGCTAGAGAGGGGGACGGGTTGGACATTCAGTACTTC; CDR3 protein: CSAREGDGLDIQYF
CDR3 length: 13; J gene: TRBJ1-2; clone size: -; D gene: -; V gene: TRBV9; CDR3 DNA: TGTGCCAGCAGCGTAGGAGTAACTTATGGCTACACCTTC; CDR3 protein: CASSVGVTYGYTF
CDR3 length: 14; J gene: TRBJ1-1; clone size: few; D gene: -; V gene: TRBV11-2; CDR3 DNA: TGTGCCAGCAGCCCCCTCGCCGTGAACACTGAAGCTTTCTTT; CDR3 protein: CASSPLAVNTEAFF
CDR3 length: 15; J gene: TRBJ2-2; clone size: -; D gene: TRBD1; V gene: TRBV7-9; CDR3 DNA: TGTGCCAGCAGCCCAACAAACAGGGGCACCGGGGAGCTGTTTTTT; CDR3 protein: CASSPTNRGTGELFF
CDR3 length: 13; J gene: TRBJ2-2; clone size: -; D gene: -; V gene: TRBV3-1; CDR3 DNA: TGTGCCAGCAGCTCAAACACGGGAGGGGAGCTGTTTTTT; CDR3 protein: CASSSNTGGELFF
CDR3 length: 14; J gene: TRBJ2-7; clone size: few; D gene: TRBD2; V gene: TRBV3-1; CDR3 DNA: TGTGCCAGCAGCCACCTAGCGGGGGGTGAGGAGCAGTACTTC; CDR3 protein: CASSHLAGGEEQYF
CDR3 length: 14; J gene: TRBJ1-5; clone size: few; D gene: -; V gene: TRBV3-1; CDR3 DNA: TGTGCCAGCAGCGGAGGACGCGGCAATCAGCCCCAGCATTTT; CDR3 protein: CASSGGRGNQPQHF
CDR3 length: 15; J gene: TRBJ2-6; clone size: many; D gene: -; V gene: TRBV6-5; CDR3 DNA: TGTGCCAGCAGTTACTCCCGAAAATGGGCCAACGTCCTGACTTTC; CDR3 protein: CASSYSRKWANVLTF
CDR3 length: 13; J gene: TRBJ1-1; clone size: few; D gene: -; V gene: TRBV5-1; CDR3 DNA: TGCGCCAGCAGGTTGGACATTTCTGGTGAAGCTTTCTTT; CDR3 protein: CASRLDISGEAFF
CDR3 length: 13; J gene: TRBJ2-5; clone size: few; D gene: -; V gene: TRBV5-1; CDR3 DNA: TGCGCCAGCAGCTTGCGAGGTATAGAGACCCAGTACTTC; CDR3 protein: CASSLRGIETQYF
CDR3 length: 12; J gene: TRBJ1-2; clone size: -; D gene: -; V gene: TRBV9; CDR3 DNA: TGTGCCAGCAGTGTGGTGGGGGGTGGCTACACCTTC; CDR3 protein: CASSVVGGGYTF
CDR3 length: 13; J gene: TRBJ1-6; clone size: -; D gene: -; V gene: TRBV5-1; CDR3 DNA: TGCGCCAGCAGCTTGGAACAGGATTCACCCCTCCACTTT; CDR3 protein: CASSLEQDSPLHF
CDR3 length: 16; J gene: TRBJ2-5; clone size: many; D gene: TRBD2; V gene: TRBV7-8; CDR3 DNA: TGTGCCAGCCGCCCGGGACTAGCGGGGGGTCAAGAGACCCAGTACTTC; CDR3 protein: CASRPGLAGGQETQYF
CDR3 length: 16; J gene: TRBJ1-2; clone size: -; D gene: TRBD1; V gene: TRBV19; CDR3 DNA: TGTGCCAGTAGACGGGGGACAGGGGAAGCTAACTATGGCTACACCTTC; CDR3 protein: CASRRGTGEANYGYTF
CDR3 length: 14; J gene: TRBJ2-5; clone size: few; D gene: TRBD2; V gene: TRBV20-1; CDR3 DNA: TGCAGTGCACAAGCGGGGGGGCCGCAAGAGACCCAGTACTTC; CDR3 protein: CSAQAGGPQETQYF
CDR3 length: 14; J gene: TRBJ1-5; clone size: few; D gene: TRBD1; V gene: TRBV6-2/TRBV6-3; CDR3 DNA: TGTGCCAGCGGACAGACAGGGGGAGATCAGCCCCAGCATTTT; CDR3 protein: CASGQTGGDQPQHF
CDR3 length: 16; J gene: TRBJ1-6; clone size: few; D gene: TRBD1; V gene: TRBV7-2; CDR3 DNA: TGTGCCAGCAGCAACCAGGGGGGGTCCTATAATTCACCCCTCCACTTT; CDR3 protein: CASSNQGGSYNSPLHF
CDR3 length: 15; J gene: TRBJ1-2; clone size: few; D gene: -; V gene: TRBV7-2; CDR3 DNA: TGTGCCAGCAGCTTATTTTTTGATGGGATCTATGGCTACACCTTC; CDR3 protein: CASSLFFDGIYGYTF
CDR3 length: 14; J gene: TRBJ2-2; clone size: -; D gene: -; V gene: TRBV15; CDR3 DNA: TGTGCCACCAGAAGGGGGACGGACACCGGGGAGCTGTTTTTT; CDR3 protein: CATRRGTDTGELFF
CDR3 length: 12; J gene: TRBJ1-2; clone size: few; D gene: TRBD1; V gene: TRBV30; CDR3 DNA: TGTGCCCAACACAGGGGGTTCGATGGCTACACCTTC; CDR3 protein: CAQHRGFDGYTF
CDR3 length: 14; J gene: TRBJ2-2; clone size: many; D gene: -; V gene: TRBV5-1; CDR3 DNA: TGCGCCAGCAGCCCGCGAGGGGGGAATAGGGAGCTGTTTTTT; CDR3 protein: CASSPRGGNRELFF
CDR3 length: 13; J gene: TRBJ2-7; clone size: -; D gene: -; V gene: TRBV29-1; CDR3 DNA: TGCAGCGTTGAAACCGTGGGTGTTTACGAGCAGTACTTC; CDR3 protein: CSVETVGVYEQYF
CDR3 length: 12; J gene: TRBJ2-3; clone size: many; D gene: -; V gene: TRBV7-9; CDR3 DNA: TGTGCCAGCAGCTTAGCCGGAGGTACGCAGTATTTT; CDR3 protein: CASSLAGGTQYF
CDR3 length: 17; J gene: TRBJ2-2; clone size: -; D gene: TRBD2; V gene: TRBV10-2; CDR3 DNA: TGCGCCAGCTGTCGGACTAGCGGGGGGGCTGACACCGGGGAGCTGTTTTTT; CDR3 protein: CASCRTSGGADTGELFF
CDR3 length: 11; J gene: TRBJ1-1; clone size: many; D gene: -; V gene: TRBV21-1; CDR3 DNA: TGTGCCAGTTTATGCCGGGTCGAAGCTTTCTTT; CDR3 protein: CASLCRVEAFF
CDR3 length: 15; J gene: TRBJ2-2; clone size: -; D gene: -; V gene: TRBV3-1; CDR3 DNA: TGTGCCAGCAGCCAAGGTGACAGGGAGGTCGGGGAGCTGTTTTTT; CDR3 protein: CASSQGDREVGELFF
CDR3 length: 12; J gene: TRBJ1-1; clone size: -; D gene: -; V gene: TRBV3-1; CDR3 DNA: TGTGCCAGCAGCCAGGGGACTCTAGGGGCTTTCTTT; CDR3 protein: CASSQGTLGAFF
CDR3 length: 15; J gene: TRBJ1-3; clone size: -; D gene: -; V gene: TRBV12-3/TRBV12-4; CDR3 DNA: TGTGCCAGCAGTGCAACAGGGAGCTCTGGAAACACCATATATTTT; CDR3 protein: CASSATGSSGNTIYF
CDR3 length: 15; J gene: TRBJ2-3; clone size: few; D gene: -; V gene: TRBV5-1; CDR3 DNA: TGCGCCAGCAGCGTGGGGATGGGCCCCACAGATACGCAGTATTTT; CDR3 protein: CASSVGMGPTDTQYF
CDR3 length: 18; J gene: TRBJ1-1; clone size: few; D gene: TRBD1; V gene: TRBV5-1; CDR3 DNA: TGCGCCAGCAGCTTCGGCCGCTCAGAACAGGGACAGAAGACTGAAGCTTTCTTT; CDR3 protein: CASSFGRSEQGQKTEAFF
CDR3 length: 13; J gene: TRBJ1-1; clone size: many; D gene: -; V gene: TRBV28; CDR3 DNA: TGTGCCAGCAGGATCACAGGGATCACTGAAGCTTTCTTT; CDR3 protein: CASRITGITEAFF
CDR3 length: 16; J gene: TRBJ2-3; clone size: many; D gene: -; V gene: TRBV11-2; CDR3 DNA: TGTGCCAGCAGCTTAGATCCGGGGGTGAGGGCAGATACGCAGTATTTT; CDR3 protein: CASSLDPGVRADTQYF
CDR3 length: 13; J gene: TRBJ2-5; clone size: -; D gene: -; V gene: TRBV6-6; CDR3 DNA: TGTGCCAGCAGCACCTTTGTTACAGAGACCCAGTACTTC; CDR3 protein: CASSTFVTETQYF
CDR3 length: 14; J gene: TRBJ2-5; clone size: -; D gene: -; V gene: TRBV6-1; CDR3 DNA: TGTGCCAGCAGTGAAGCGGGCAGGCCAGAGACCCAGTACTTC; CDR3 protein: CASSEAGRPETQYF
CDR3 length: 13; J gene: TRBJ1-6; clone size: many; D gene: -; V gene: TRBV29-1; CDR3 DNA: TGCAGCGTTGCTGAAGGGACTAATTCACCCCTCCACTTT; CDR3 protein: CSVAEGTNSPLHF
CDR3 length: 15; J gene: TRBJ2-5; clone size: few; D gene: -; V gene: TRBV18; CDR3 DNA: TGTGCCAGCTCTCCCCAAGGACTGCCCCAAGAGACCCAGTACTTC; CDR3 protein: CASSPQGLPQETQYF
CDR3 length: 13; J gene: TRBJ1-5; clone size: -; D gene: -; V gene: TRBV2; CDR3 DNA: TGTGCCAGCAGTGCGGAGAGGGAGCAGCCCCAGCATTTT; CDR3 protein: CASSAEREQPQHF
CDR3 length: 13; J gene: TRBJ1-1; clone size: few; D gene: TRBD1; V gene: TRBV24-1; CDR3 DNA: TGTGCCACCAGCCGGGACAGGGACTATGAAGCTTTCTTT; CDR3 protein: CATSRDRDYEAFF
CDR3 length: 14; J gene: TRBJ1-5; clone size: -; D gene: -; V gene: TRBV5-6; CDR3 DNA: TGTGCCAGCAGCAGCCGCGCCCCTGGGCAGCCCCAGCATTTT; CDR3 protein: CASSSRAPGQPQHF
CDR3 length: 20; J gene: TRBJ1-5; clone size: -; D gene: -; V gene: TRBV14; CDR3 DNA: TGTGCCAGCAGCCAAGATTTCCCCTCCGGGACAACCTATAGCAATCAGCCCCAGCATTTT; CDR3 protein: CASSQDFPSGTTYSNQPQHF
CDR3 length: 15; J gene: TRBJ1-1; clone size: many; D gene: -; V gene: TRBV10-3; CDR3 DNA: TGTGCCATCAGGACCCAGACAGGCGGGAACACTGAAGCTTTCTTT; CDR3 protein: CAIRTQTGGNTEAFF
CDR3 length: 15; J gene: TRBJ2-7; clone size: -; D gene: -; V gene: TRBV27; CDR3 DNA: TGTGCCAGCAGGGAAACAACAGGGAATTCCTACGAGCAGTACTTC; CDR3 protein: CASRETTGNSYEQYF
CDR3 length: 12; J gene: TRBJ1-2; clone size: -; D gene: TRBD1; V gene: TRBV2; CDR3 DNA: TGTGCCAGCACTCGGGACAGCGGGGGCTACACCTTC; CDR3 protein: CASTRDSGGYTF
CDR3 length: 17; J gene: TRBJ1-6; clone size: few; D gene: TRBD1; V gene: TRBV5-1; CDR3 DNA: TGCGCCAGCAGCTACAAAGGCAGGGGGACCTATAATTCACCCCTCCACTTT; CDR3 protein: CASSYKGRGTYNSPLHF
CDR3 length: 14; J gene: TRBJ1-2; clone size: few; D gene: -; V gene: TRBV6-2/TRBV6-3; CDR3 DNA: TGTGCCAGCAGTTATGATTTGGGTCCCTATGGCTACACCTTC; CDR3 protein: CASSYDLGPYGYTF